These 28 T cell receptor beta chains came from one sample sequenced in a study of blood T cell repertoires in COVID-19. Clones were sequenced by immunoSEQ multiplex PCR, and TCRdb holds only the in-frame ones, with some missing. The sample consists of about 90,000 clones, 80% to 90% of them appearing once. The source material was peripheral blood. The receptors here all came from a human donor in a cohort sampled during active COVID-19.

V is TRBV5-1 and J is TRBJ1-1, with no clear D. V lost 1 base and J 1 base, leaving 8 bases between the germline ends. The CDR3 runs 14 residues. Germline V gene lookup returns CDR1 SGHRS and CDR2 YFSETQ. The CDR3 is CASSLYPGNTEAFF. CDR3 in DNA: TGCGCCAGCAGCTTGTATCCAGGGAACACTGAAGCTTTCTTT.

This chain uses TRBV7-8 with TRBJ1-5, with TRBD1 matching over 7 bases. In germline, CDR1 is SGHVS, CDR2 FQNEAQ. After removal of 5 bases from V and 4 bases from J, the junction contained 2 bases not matched to a gene. CDR3 size: 13 residues. DNA for the CDR3: TGTGCCAGCAGCGCGACAGGGAATCAGCCCCAGCATTTT. This codes for CASSATGNQPQHF.

V usage is TRBV19 and J usage is TRBJ1-1; 10 bases are a match to TRBD1. The germline V gene has CDR1 LNHDA and CDR2 SQIVND (reference sequence). This CDR3 has 15 residues. V was clipped by 7 bases and J by 1 base; unmatched bases: 6. The CDR3 protein is CASMRTGGWNTEAFF. The CDR3 nucleotides read TGTGCCAGTATGAGGACAGGGGGATGGAACACTGAAGCTTTCTTT. The full variable domain, in which reference TRBV19 and TRBJ1-1 provide the parts outside the CDR3, is DGGITQSPKYLFRKEGQNVTLSCEQNLNHDAMYWYRQDPGQGLRLIYYSQIVNDFQKGDIAEGYSVSREKKESFPLTVTSAQKNPTAFYLCASMRTGGWNTEAFFGQGTRLTVV.

The chain couples TRBV18 to TRBJ2-3, with TRBD1 as a possible D gene (6 bases). Trimming shortened V by 4 bases and J by 4 bases, and 12 bases separated the two germline ends. Germline V gene sequence: CDR1 KGHSH, CDR2 LQKENI. The CDR3 totals 14 residues. As DNA, the CDR3 is TGTGCCAGCTCACTGAACAGGGAACCAGATACGCAGTATTTT. Translated, it gives CASSLNREPDTQYF.

The rearrangement uses TRBV3-1 (or the pseudogene TRBV3-2) and TRBJ1-1; 9 positions match TRBD1. This CDR3 region has 14 residues. The germline V gene has CDR1 LGHDT and CDR2 YNNKEL (reference sequence). V shed 10 bases and J 1 base; nucleotides not matched to a gene: 7. The CDR3 nucleotides read TGTGCCACACGGACAGGGGAGGGGAACACTGAAGCTTTCTTT. Amino acids: CATRTGEGNTEAFF.

V and J are TRBV5-1 and TRBJ2-7; D is possibly TRBD1 (6 bases). Germline CDR1 SGHRS, CDR2 YFSETQ. V lost 1 base, J lost 2 bases, and 13 bases lay in between. This CDR3 region has 15 residues. This CDR3 reads CASSLSGAQPYEQYF. DNA of the CDR3: TGCGCCAGCAGCTTGTCAGGGGCGCAACCCTACGAGCAGTACTTC. Based on the CDR3 plus reference TRBV5-1 and TRBJ2-7, the full variable domain is KAGVTQTPRYLIKTRGQQVTLSCSPISGHRSVSWYQQTPGQGLQFLFEYFSETQRNKGNFPGRFSGRQFSNSRSEMNVSTLELGDSALYLCASSLSGAQPYEQYFGPGTRLTVT.

This sequence joins TRBV7-3 and TRBJ2-3; 7 bases are a match to TRBD1. The V segment lost 5 bases and the J segment 0 bases; nucleotides outside the gene matches: 2. CDR1 SGHTA and CDR2 FQGTGA come from the germline V gene. The CDR3 totals 14 residues. The CDR3 DNA reads as TGTGCCAGCAGCAAGACAGGGAGCACAGATACGCAGTATTTT. Encoded protein: CASSKTGSTDTQYF.

This chain connects TRBV3-1 (or the pseudogene TRBV3-2) to TRBJ2-5, with 12 bases lining up with TRBD2. Germline CDR1 reads LGHDT; CDR2 reads YNNKEL (reference sequence). The CDR3 has 16 amino acids. Trimming removed 0 bases from V and 5 bases from J; junction bases left unmatched: 4. The CDR3 reads CASSQELAGGRETQYF. In nucleotides, the CDR3 is TGTGCCAGCAGCCAAGAGCTAGCGGGGGGGCGGGAGACCCAGTACTTC.

This clone came up once. The rearrangement uses TRBV4-1 and TRBJ1-2, with TRBD1 as a possible D gene (6 bases). The CDR3 extends over 15 amino acids. V lost 2 bases, J lost 8 bases, and 18 bases lay in between. Germline V gene sequence: CDR1 MGHRA, CDR2 YSYEKL. In DNA, the CDR3 is TGCGCCAGCAGCCAACAGGCCGAGGGGGTTGAGGGCTACACCTTC. Protein product: CASSQQAEGVEGYTF.

The chain joins TRBV3-1 (or the pseudogene TRBV3-2) to TRBJ2-3; 10 nucleotides match TRBD2. This CDR3 is 15 amino acids long. In germline, CDR1 is LGHDT, CDR2 YNNKEL (reference sequence). J gave up 4 bases and V 4 bases, and 5 bases lay outside the gene matches. CDR3 nucleotides: TGTGCCAGCAGCCGAGGGACTAGCGCGTCAGATACGCAGTATTTT. It yields the protein CASSRGTSASDTQYF.

The chain carries TRBV28 and TRBJ2-4; perhaps TRBD1 as D (6 bases). CDR3 length equals 15 residues. Germline assignment: CDR1 MDHEN and CDR2 SYDVKM. Trimming removed 2 bases at V and 0 bases at J, with 8 bases between. Written as DNA, the CDR3 is TGTGCCAGCAGTTTAGGGGGCGTAGCCAAAAACATTCAGTACTTC. This encodes CASSLGGVAKNIQYF.

This clone has just a few counts. The chain joins TRBV14 to TRBJ1-5; D unclear. The CDR3 runs to 13 residues. CDR1 and CDR2 from the germline V gene are SGHDN and FVKESK. V lost 1 base and J lost 9, with 10 bases in between. The chain's CDR3 is CASSQVVAGPQHF. The CDR3 coding sequence is TGTGCCAGCAGCCAAGTCGTTGCGGGGCCCCAGCATTTT.

This clone was recorded a few times. The rearrangement links TRBV7-6 to TRBJ2-7, with D unresolved. The CDR3 length is 13 residues. Germline V gene lookup returns CDR1 SGHVS and CDR2 FNYEAQ. V shed 4 bases and J shed 2 bases, with 9 bases lying between them. The CDR3: CASSYGPTYEQYF. CDR3 DNA sequence: TGTGCCAGCAGCTATGGGCCGACCTACGAGCAGTACTTC. The full variable domain, in which reference TRBV7-6 and TRBJ2-7 provide the parts outside the CDR3, is GAGVSQSPRYKVTKRGQDVALRCDPISGHVSLYWYRQALGQGPEFLTYFNYEAQQDKSGLPNDRFSAERPEGSISTLTIQRTEQRDSAMYRCASSYGPTYEQYFGPGTRLTVT.

The chain couples TRBV6-2 or TRBV6-3 to TRBJ2-2, with TRBD1 identical over 11 bases. This CDR3 is 17 amino acids long. Trimming took 2 bases from V and 5 from J; bases not matched to a gene: 7. The germline gives CDR1 MNHEY, CDR2 SVGEGT. In nucleotides, the CDR3 is TGTGCCAGCAGTTACCGTGGACAGGGGGCACGGACCGGGGAGCTGTTTTTT. This sequence encodes CASSYRGQGARTGELFF.

There are a few counts of this clone. The V call is TRBV27, the J call TRBJ2-7; D unresolved. Looked up from germline, CDR1 is MNHEY and CDR2 is SMNVEV (reference sequence). Trimming took off 0 bases at V and 3 bases at J, with 6 bases between the two ends. This CDR3 is 13 amino acids long. The CDR3 is CASSLSSGYEQYF. DNA for the CDR3: TGTGCCAGCAGTTTATCATCCGGCTACGAGCAGTACTTC.

The chain combines TRBV18 with TRBJ1-4; TRBD1 matches 7 bases. The CDR3 totals 16 residues. CDR1 is KGHSH and CDR2 is LQKENI in the germline V gene. V lost 1 base, J lost 5 bases, and 7 bases stayed unmatched. In DNA, the CDR3 is TGTGCCAGCTCACCACGGACAGGTTCCTTAAATGAAAAACTGTTTTTT. Translation: CASSPRTGSLNEKLFF.

DNA for the CDR3: TGCGCCAGCAGCCCCAGGATCTTTGCGGGGGGGGCATTGGATACGCAGTATTTT. Translation gives CASSPRIFAGGALDTQYF. The V gene is TRBV4-3, the J gene TRBJ2-3; 9 positions agree with TRBD2. J was trimmed by 6 bases and V by 4 bases; bases with no gene match: 17. The germline CDR1 and CDR2 sequences are LGHNA and YSLEER. This CDR3 has 18 amino acids.

The V and J genes are TRBV5-6 and TRBJ1-5; tentatively, D is TRBD1 (6 bases). The CDR3 has 13 residues. Germline V CDR1 and CDR2: SGHDT, YYEEEE. V was clipped by 4 bases and J by 7 bases, with 12 bases between them. The CDR3 DNA sequence: TGTGCCAGCAGCCCGGGGGGCAGGCAGCCCCAGCATTTT. This translates into CASSPGGRQPQHF.

This clone was found once. The chain recombines TRBV5-1 with TRBJ2-5, with TRBD2 identical over 13 bases. This CDR3 region has 20 residues. The germline V gene encodes CDR1 SGHRS and CDR2 YFSETQ. V shed 4 bases, J shed 2 bases, and the junction held 17 bases outside the gene matches. The CDR3 sequence is CASSRWGRTSGGSGQETQYF. Written as DNA, the CDR3 is TGCGCCAGCAGCCGGTGGGGACGGACTAGCGGGGGTTCCGGACAAGAGACCCAGTACTTC. Full variable domain (rest looked up from reference TRBV5-1 and TRBJ2-5): KAGVTQTPRYLIKTRGQQVTLSCSPISGHRSVSWYQQTPGQGLQFLFEYFSETQRNKGNFPGRFSGRQFSNSRSEMNVSTLELGDSALYLCASSRWGRTSGGSGQETQYFGPGTRLLVL.

The chain joins TRBV5-6 to TRBJ1-5; 10 nucleotides match TRBD1. The CDR3 spans 19 residues. V dropped 3 bases and J dropped 0; count of bases not matched to a gene: 12. Germline CDR1 is SGHDT and CDR2 is YYEEEE. CDR3 protein: CASSSKTGGASGSNQPQHF. The CDR3 region has the DNA TGTGCCAGCAGCTCCAAGACAGGGGGCGCGAGTGGTAGCAATCAGCCCCAGCATTTT. The complete variable domain, with remaining parts taken from reference TRBV5-6 and TRBJ1-5, reads DAGVTQSPTHLIKTRGQQVTLRCSPKSGHDTVSWYQQALGQGPQFIFQYYEEEERQRGNFPDRFSGHQFPNYSSELNVNALLLGDSALYLCASSSKTGGASGSNQPQHFGDGTRLSIL.

This clone was seen only a few times. The gene calls are TRBV3-1 (or the pseudogene TRBV3-2) and TRBJ1-5; D gene uncertain. The germline V and J ends were trimmed by 1 base and 7 bases, with 11 bases remaining between them. Per the germline V gene, CDR1 is LGHDT and CDR2 is YNNKEL (reference sequence). The CDR3 sequence is 14 residues long. The CDR3 here is CASSQVRGNQPQHF. The CDR3 DNA reads as TGTGCCAGCAGCCAAGTCAGAGGGAACCAGCCCCAGCATTTT.

The chain employs TRBV25-1 and TRBJ1-4, with TRBD1 matching over 10 bases. Germline-derived CDR1 and CDR2 are MGHDK and SYGVNS. The CDR3 runs 15 residues. Trimming removed 4 bases from V and 7 bases from J; junction bases left unmatched: 6. In DNA form, the CDR3 reads TGTGCCAGCAGTGCGCGACAGGGGGCACGTGAAAAACTGTTTTTT. Protein: CASSARQGAREKLFF. Full variable domain (rest looked up from reference TRBV25-1 and TRBJ1-4): EADIYQTPRYLVIGTGKKITLECSQTMGHDKMYWYQQDPGMELHLIHYSYGVNSTEKGDLSSESTVSRIRTEHFPLTLESARPSHTSQYLCASSARQGAREKLFFGSGTQLSVL.

This chain connects TRBV5-1 to TRBJ1-5; 10 positions match TRBD1. The germline V gene encodes CDR1 SGHRS and CDR2 YFSETQ. This CDR3 has 18 residues. After removal of 3 bases from V and 1 base from J, the junction contained 10 bases not matched to a gene. The CDR3 loop is CASSSGTGDLTSNQPQHF. The CDR3 coding sequence is TGCGCCAGCAGCTCAGGGACAGGGGATTTAACGAGCAATCAGCCCCAGCATTTT.

Here the CDR3 DNA reads TGCGCCAGCAGCTTGGACGGGTCGAGGAACACTGAAGCTTTCTTT. It encodes CASSLDGSRNTEAFF. The chain carries TRBV5-1 and TRBJ1-1; D is ambiguous. The CDR3 loop spans 15 amino acids. Germline V gene sequence: CDR1 SGHRS, CDR2 YFSETQ. V was clipped by 0 bases and J by 1 base, with 10 bases between them. The full variable domain, rest sourced from reference TRBV5-1 and TRBJ1-1, is KAGVTQTPRYLIKTRGQQVTLSCSPISGHRSVSWYQQTPGQGLQFLFEYFSETQRNKGNFPGRFSGRQFSNSRSEMNVSTLELGDSALYLCASSLDGSRNTEAFFGQGTRLTVV.

The rearrangement links TRBV9 to TRBJ2-3, with TRBD2 as a possible D gene (7 bases). This CDR3 region has 15 residues. Germline V gene data show CDR1 as SGDLS and CDR2 as YYNGEE. Trimming stripped 4 bases from V and 1 base from J, with 13 bases between. CDR3 sequence (DNA): TGTGCCAGCAGCAGCGGGACAAAAGGCACAGATACGCAGTATTTT. This sequence encodes CASSSGTKGTDTQYF.

V usage is TRBV30 and J usage is TRBJ1-1, with unresolved D. There are 12 residues in the CDR3. Germline-derived CDR1 and CDR2 are GTSNPN and SVGIG (reference sequence). V lost 4 bases and J 1 base, leaving 7 bases between the germline ends. CDR3 residues: CAWMSGNTEAFF. The DNA of the CDR3 is TGTGCCTGGATGTCAGGGAACACTGAAGCTTTCTTT. The entire variable domain, with the rest obtained from reference TRBV30 and TRBJ1-1, is as follows: SQTIHQWPATLVQPVGSPLSLECTVEGTSNPNLYWYRQAAGRGLQLLFYSVGIGQISSEVPQNLSASRPQDRQFILSSKKLLLSDSGFYLCAWMSGNTEAFFGQGTRLTVV.

This clone was counted a few times. The V call is TRBV2, the J call TRBJ2-3; TRBD2 matches at 8 bases. The CDR3 has 20 residues. The V gene end was trimmed by 3 bases and the J gene end by 2 bases; junction bases not matched to a gene: 19. The germline gives CDR1 SNHLY, CDR2 FYNNEI. DNA of the CDR3: TGTGCCAGCAGTGACCCCTCGGGGCGGGGGGTCCCTTCCAACACAGATACGCAGTATTTT. Encoded protein: CASSDPSGRGVPSNTDTQYF.

This clone was detected once. This chain connects TRBV5-4 to TRBJ1-1; 9 positions match TRBD1. Germline CDR1 reads SGHNT; CDR2 reads YYREEE (reference sequence). The length of the CDR3 is 15 residues. V lost 1 base, J lost 4 bases, and 5 bases stayed unmatched. The CDR3 sequence: CASSLNRGRGTEAFF. The CDR3 DNA reads as TGTGCCAGCAGCTTGAACAGGGGGCGGGGCACTGAAGCTTTCTTT.